The 10 T cell receptor beta chains in this list originate from one sample, sequenced in a study of blood T cells in healthy people across ages. Primers used in a second PCR of roughly 6 to 11 cycles were a sample-barcoded 5' primer and a J-beta primer mix. TCRdb re-called the 5' RACE reads through MiXCR, storing one row per CDR3 protein. The sample has some 920,000 distinct CDR3 sequences; roughly half are singletons. Source material: blood. The receptor set was obtained from a woman aged 55-70 years in good health.

The J gene is TRBJ2-2, the V gene TRBV20-1; no definite D call. The CDR3 spans 14 residues. Trimming removed 0 bases from V and 1 base from J, with 6 bases in between. Germline V gene lookup returns CDR1 DFQATT and CDR2 SNEGSKA (reference sequence). CDR3 loop: CSARDSGNTGELFF. The CDR3 DNA reads TGCAGTGCTAGAGATTCCGGGAACACCGGGGAGCTGTTTTTT.

The chain carries TRBV5-1 and TRBJ2-3; 8 nucleotides agree with TRBD1. CDR1 is SGHRS and CDR2 is YFSETQ in the germline V gene. The length of the CDR3 is 15 residues. Germline trimming cut 4 bases from V and 3 bases from J; bases unmatched to any gene: 7. The CDR3 sequence: CASSIQGAGTDTQYF. The CDR3 DNA reads TGCGCCAGCAGCATCCAGGGGGCCGGAACAGATACGCAGTATTTT.

The chain carries TRBV29-1 and TRBJ2-3; a weak D match, TRBD2 (6 bases). Deletions cut 0 bases from V and 5 bases from J, with 12 bases between. The CDR3 extends over 14 amino acids. Germline V lookup: CDR1 SQVTM, CDR2 ANQGSEA. CDR3 DNA: TGCAGCGTTGAAGACACAAGGAGGGGAGATACGCAGTATTTT. Residues: CSVEDTRRGDTQYF.

This clonotype was seen a handful of times. V usage is TRBV2 and J usage is TRBJ2-5; D possibly corresponds to TRBD1 (6 bases). This CDR3 contains 17 residues. CDR1 SNHLY and CDR2 FYNNEI come from the germline V gene. Trimming left V 5 bases short and J 4 bases short, with 23 bases between. The CDR3 loop reads CASSRRQASGVAETQYF. CDR3 coding DNA: TGTGCCAGCAGTAGGCGACAGGCCTCCGGGGTGGCAGAGACCCAGTACTTC.

The rearrangement uses TRBV10-3 and TRBJ2-5; the D is unclear. The CDR3 is made up of 14 amino acids. CDR1 is ENHRY and CDR2 is SYGVKD in the germline V gene. Trimming left V 2 bases short and J 5 bases short, with 12 bases between. For the CDR3, the DNA is TGTGCCATCAGTGAGAGGTCTCGTATCGAGACCCAGTACTTC. Its protein product is CAISERSRIETQYF.

The chain couples TRBV5-6 to TRBJ2-5; D not resolved. With the DNA end fitting TRBJ2-7 better, the J assignment may be wrong. CDR1 SGHDT and CDR2 YYEEEE come from the germline V gene. The CDR3 contains 13 residues. CDR3 residues: CASSTEPDYEQYF. CDR3 coding DNA: TGTGCCAGCAGCACTGAACCGGACTACGAGCAGTACTTC.

V gene TRBV29-1 combines with J gene TRBJ2-3, with 7 positions matching TRBD1. Germline values: CDR1 SQVTM, CDR2 ANQGSEA. V gave up 7 bases and J gave up 2 bases; unmatched junction bases: 6. The CDR3 length is 13 residues. CDR3: CSGRGTDTDTQYF. CDR3 in DNA: TGCAGCGGTCGAGGGACAGACACAGATACGCAGTATTTT.

This clonotype was recorded many times. This chain connects TRBV29-1 to TRBJ2-7; 7 nucleotides agree with TRBD1. The length of the CDR3 is 12 residues. Per germline, CDR1 SQVTM and CDR2 ANQGSEA. The V and J ends lost 4 bases and 5 bases, in that order; junction bases with no gene match: 5. CDR3 in amino acids: CSVAGTANEQYF. The CDR3 nucleotides are TGCAGCGTTGCCGGGACAGCGAACGAGCAGTACTTC.

The rearrangement joins TRBV14 to TRBJ2-7, with TRBD1 as a possible D gene (6 bases). Trimming shortened V by 0 bases and J by 6 bases, and 9 bases separated the two germline ends. This CDR3 has 13 residues. The germline V gene has CDR1 SGHDN and CDR2 FVKESK. The CDR3 protein is CASSQDLGAEQYF. The CDR3 DNA reads as TGTGCCAGCAGCCAAGATTTGGGGGCCGAGCAGTACTTC.

The rearrangement links TRBV4-2 to TRBJ2-7; D is ambiguous. Per germline, CDR1 LGHNA and CDR2 YNFKEQ. V was cut by 4 bases and J by 2 bases, with 9 bases left in between. The CDR3 totals 13 residues. CDR3 coding DNA: TGTGCCAGCAGCCTGTACGGCCCCTACGAGCAGTACTTC. Translating it yields CASSLYGPYEQYF.